This T cell receptor beta chain emerged from a study of OX40 agonist ivuxolimab in advanced cancers. Study as a whole: An agonistic anti-OX40 (CD134) antibody, ivuxolimab, was used to treat the patients. Eligibility rules accepted prior anti-PD-1, anti-PD-L1 or anti-CTLA-4 therapy, and 35% to 45% had some. Study results and caveats: Specificity for antigen went undetermined in the expanded peripheral T cells.

Remarks on this clone: What it binds is unknown.

The germline V gene has CDR1 LNHDA and CDR2 SQIVND (reference sequence). The CDR3 is 15 residues long. V was trimmed by 1 base and J by 2 bases, leaving 11 bases between them. Produced via immunoSEQ multiplex PCR; TCRdb's table is partial and in-frame only. The table has tens of thousands of clones, about 87% seen once. The sequence was obtained from an adult with an advanced solid tumor such as melanoma, head and neck, liver or kidney cancer. The source was CD4+ or CD8+ T cells sorted from blood, collected in a trial of the OX40 agonist ivuxolimab. The genes are TRBV19 and TRBJ2-5; D uncertain. The CDR3 protein is CASSIGTGPQETQYF. The CDR3 DNA is TGTGCCAGTAGTATAGGAACGGGCCCGCAAGAGACCCAGTACTTC.